A selection of T cell receptor beta chains follows, all from one sample in a study of T cell repertoires in cytomegalovirus infection. TCRdb ran MiXCR on the reads and lists one entry per CDR3 protein. The sample includes 750,000 to 950,000 distinct CDR3 sequences, under 35% of them seen just once. These TCRs are of unknown antigen specificity. The source was cultured CD8+ T cells from PBMCs, collected from culture after CMV antigen stimulation. The receptors shown here come from a human donor in good health (CMV status not recorded). Some clones in this sample may be carry-over from other donors' samples. Each CDR3 is given with its conserved first and last residue. A D gene is named only where the DNA matches it firmly. Clone size appears in some rows only: once, few, many, or a class for an expanded clone.

D gene | J gene | clone size | V gene | CDR3 protein | CDR3 DNA
TRBD1 | TRBJ1-6 | few | TRBV27 | CASSFGTVDSPLHF | TGTGCCAGCAGTTTTGGGACAGTAGATTCACCCCTCCACTTT
NA | TRBJ1-6 | many | TRBV6-5 | CASSYERQGYNSPLHF | TGTGCCAGCAGTTACGAGAGGCAGGGATATAATTCACCCCTCCACTTT
NA | TRBJ2-2 | NA | TRBV27 | CASSHSGTPTNTGELFF | TGTGCCAGCAGCCACTCTGGGACACCCACGAACACCGGGGAGCTGTTTTTT
TRBD1 | TRBJ2-7 | once | TRBV5-6 | CASSLGKGALEQYF | TGTGCCAGCAGCTTGGGTAAGGGGGCCCTCGAGCAGTACTTC
NA | TRBJ2-3 | few | TRBV7-1 | CASQPHTDTQYF | TGTGCCAGCCAGCCCCACACAGATACGCAGTATTTT
NA | TRBJ2-6 | NA | TRBV7-9 | CASSSPARTSGANVLTF | TGTGCCAGCAGCTCCCCGGCACGTACCTCTGGGGCCAACGTCCTGACTTTC
TRBD2 | TRBJ2-3 | NA | TRBV6-1 | CASSWTSGGAYTDTQYF | TGTGCCAGCAGTTGGACTAGCGGGGGGGCATACACAGATACGCAGTATTTT
TRBD1 | TRBJ2-3 | NA | TRBV5-6 | CASSFSSGTAVTDTQYF | TGTGCCAGCAGCTTCTCCTCCGGGACAGCCGTAACAGATACGCAGTATTTT
NA | TRBJ2-1 | NA | TRBV4-2 | CASSPAGEFYNEQFF | TGTGCCAGCAGCCCCGCGGGCGAATTCTACAATGAGCAGTTCTTC
TRBD1 | TRBJ2-7 | few | TRBV5-5 | CASSLEHQGVYEQYF | TGTGCCAGCAGCTTGGAGCACCAGGGGGTCTACGAGCAGTACTTC
NA | TRBJ2-3 | NA | TRBV7-7 | CASSLRQELTDTQYF | TGTGCTAGCAGCCTCCGACAGGAATTGACAGATACGCAGTATTTT
NA | TRBJ2-1 | few | TRBV7-6 | CASSLGGGGGEQFF | TGTGCCAGCAGCTTAGGAGGGGGGGGGGGTGAGCAGTTCTTC
NA | TRBJ2-5 | few | TRBV12-3/TRBV12-4 | CASSLVFPGSGDETQYF | TGTGCCAGCAGTTTAGTATTTCCGGGGTCAGGGGATGAGACCCAGTACTTC
NA | TRBJ1-5 | few | TRBV20-1 | CSARDGVSNQPQHF | TGCAGTGCTAGAGATGGAGTTAGCAATCAGCCCCAGCATTTT
NA | TRBJ1-1 | NA | TRBV6-5 | CASSYGKNTEAFF | TGTGCCAGCAGTTACGGCAAGAACACTGAAGCTTTCTTT
TRBD1 | TRBJ2-4 | NA | TRBV28 | CASSLTTGMNIQYF | TGTGCCAGCAGTCTGACGACAGGGATGAACATTCAGTACTTC
TRBD1 | TRBJ1-2 | few | TRBV24-1 | CATSDRGPYGYTF | TGTGCCACCAGTGACAGGGGGCCCTATGGCTACACCTTC
TRBD1 | TRBJ1-1 | NA | TRBV28 | CASSFQGEANTEAFF | TGTGCCAGCAGTTTCCAGGGGGAGGCGAACACTGAAGCTTTCTTT
TRBD2 | TRBJ2-2 | NA | TRBV27 | CASSSGLAPNTGELFF | TGTGCCAGCAGTTCTGGACTAGCACCGAACACCGGGGAGCTGTTTTTT
NA | TRBJ1-2 | few | TRBV19 | CASSISGVDSYGYTF | TGTGCCAGTAGTATATCGGGGGTCGACTCCTATGGCTACACCTTC